The text below deals with one T cell receptor (beta chain). Its antigen is undetermined. Germline CDR1 and CDR2: MGHDK and SYGVNS. This CDR3 has 16 amino acids. These data originate in a study of T cells expressing NK-cell markers. Whole-study results and caveats: Several of the donors also had these clonotypes leading their CD3+CD56-NKG2C+ fraction.

TCRdb re-called the 5' RACE reads; one entry per CDR3 protein, DNA not given. The sample yields about 260,000 distinct CDR3 sequences, of which the top ten take up roughly 4.2%. The origin of this receptor is a woman aged 18-70 years in good health. The material sequenced was blood T cells: a sorted CD56 or NKG2C T cell subset, CD4+ or CD8+ T cells, or bulk PBMC T cells (not recorded which). The chain has TRBV25-1 and TRBJ1-5; the D call from TCRdb, TRBD1, cannot be confirmed without DNA. CDR3 protein: CASSESKGTGHQPQHF. The full variable domain, its missing parts supplied by reference TRBV25-1 and TRBJ1-5, is EADIYQTPRYLVIGTGKKITLECSQTMGHDKMYWYQQDPGMELHLIHYSYGVNSTEKGDLSSESTVSRIRTEHFPLTLESARPSHTSQYLCASSESKGTGHQPQHFGDGTRLSIL.